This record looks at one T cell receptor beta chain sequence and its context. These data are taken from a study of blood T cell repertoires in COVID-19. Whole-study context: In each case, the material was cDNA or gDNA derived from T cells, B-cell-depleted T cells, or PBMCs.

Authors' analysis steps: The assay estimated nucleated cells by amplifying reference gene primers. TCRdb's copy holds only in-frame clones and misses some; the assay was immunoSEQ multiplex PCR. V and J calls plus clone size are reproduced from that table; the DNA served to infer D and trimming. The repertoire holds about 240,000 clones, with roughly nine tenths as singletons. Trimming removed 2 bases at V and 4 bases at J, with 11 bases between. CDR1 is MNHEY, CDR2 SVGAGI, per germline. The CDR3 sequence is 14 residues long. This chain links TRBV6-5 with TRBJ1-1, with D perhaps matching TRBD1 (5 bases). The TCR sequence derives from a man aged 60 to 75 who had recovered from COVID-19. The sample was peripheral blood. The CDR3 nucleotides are TGTGCCAGCAGTTACACAGGTTTTTCCACTGAAGCTTTCTTT. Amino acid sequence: CASSYTGFSTEAFF.